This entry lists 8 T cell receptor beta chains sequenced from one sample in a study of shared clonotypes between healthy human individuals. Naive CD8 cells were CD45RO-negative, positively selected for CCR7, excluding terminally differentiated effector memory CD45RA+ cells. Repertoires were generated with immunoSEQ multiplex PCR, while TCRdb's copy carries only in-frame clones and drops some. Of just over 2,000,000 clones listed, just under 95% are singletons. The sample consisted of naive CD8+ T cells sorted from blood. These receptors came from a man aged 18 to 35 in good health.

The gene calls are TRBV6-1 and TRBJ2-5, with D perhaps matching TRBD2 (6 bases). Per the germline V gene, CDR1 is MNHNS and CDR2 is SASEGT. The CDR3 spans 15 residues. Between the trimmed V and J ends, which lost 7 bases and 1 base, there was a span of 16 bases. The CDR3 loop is CASTPGLASQETQYF. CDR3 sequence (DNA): TGTGCCAGCACCCCCGGGCTAGCGAGCCAAGAGACCCAGTACTTC.

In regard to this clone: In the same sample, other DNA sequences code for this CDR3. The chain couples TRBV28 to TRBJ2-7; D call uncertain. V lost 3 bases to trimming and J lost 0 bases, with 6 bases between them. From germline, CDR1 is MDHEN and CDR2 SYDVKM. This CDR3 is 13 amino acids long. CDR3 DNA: TGTGCCAGCAGTTTTACCAGCTCCTACGAGCAGTACTTC. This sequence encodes CASSFTSSYEQYF.

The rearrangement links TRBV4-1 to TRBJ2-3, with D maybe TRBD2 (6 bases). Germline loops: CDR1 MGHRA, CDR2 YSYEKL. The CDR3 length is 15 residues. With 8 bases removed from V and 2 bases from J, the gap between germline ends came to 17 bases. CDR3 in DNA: TGCGCCAGCTCAAGGGGTAGCGGAGACACAGATACGCAGTATTTT. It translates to CASSRGSGDTDTQYF.

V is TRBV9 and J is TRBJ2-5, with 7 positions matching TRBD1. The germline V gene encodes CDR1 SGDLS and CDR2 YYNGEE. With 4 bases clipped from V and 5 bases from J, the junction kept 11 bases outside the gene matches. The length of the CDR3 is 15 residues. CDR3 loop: CASSRDSPHMETQYF. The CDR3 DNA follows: TGTGCCAGCAGCAGGGACAGTCCTCACATGGAGACCCAGTACTTC.

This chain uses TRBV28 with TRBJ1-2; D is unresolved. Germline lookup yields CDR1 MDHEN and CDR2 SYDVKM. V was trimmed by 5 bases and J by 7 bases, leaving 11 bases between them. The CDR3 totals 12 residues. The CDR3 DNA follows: TGTGCCAGCAGTCCCGACGTCGCTGGCTACACCTTC. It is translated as CASSPDVAGYTF.

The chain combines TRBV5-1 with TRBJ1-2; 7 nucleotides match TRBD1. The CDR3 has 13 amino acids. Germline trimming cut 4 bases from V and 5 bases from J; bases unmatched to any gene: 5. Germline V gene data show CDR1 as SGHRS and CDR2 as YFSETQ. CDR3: CASSIGQEYGYTF. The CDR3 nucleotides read TGCGCCAGCAGCATCGGACAGGAGTATGGCTACACCTTC.

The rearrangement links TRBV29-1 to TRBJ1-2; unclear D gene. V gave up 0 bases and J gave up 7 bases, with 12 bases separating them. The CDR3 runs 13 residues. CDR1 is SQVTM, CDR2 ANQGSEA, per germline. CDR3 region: CSVEDGIPLGYTF. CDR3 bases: TGCAGCGTTGAAGATGGGATCCCACTTGGCTACACCTTC.

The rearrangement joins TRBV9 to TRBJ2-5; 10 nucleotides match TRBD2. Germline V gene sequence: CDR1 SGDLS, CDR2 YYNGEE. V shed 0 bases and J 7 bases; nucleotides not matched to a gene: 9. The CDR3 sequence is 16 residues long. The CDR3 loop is CASSVEPSGSQGTQYF. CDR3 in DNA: TGTGCCAGCAGCGTAGAACCTAGCGGGAGTCAGGGGACCCAGTACTTC.